This T cell receptor (beta chain) appears in the sequencing data of a study of shared clonotypes between healthy human individuals. All donors were Caucasian adults living in Nashville, Tennessee. CD4+ cell separation produced CD45RA+ naive and CD45RA-negative memory subsets. The ends were cut back, 5 bases at V and 3 bases at J, with 10 bases in the middle. Per germline, CDR1 MDHEN and CDR2 SYDVKM. CDR3 length equals 14 residues. This clone appeared once. What it binds is not known. Findings and limits, study-wide: The sharing of about 5% of naive CD4 clonotypes was seen across a handful of donors.

Using 200 ng DNA, 32,000 or so T cell genomes, the sorted-subset replicate PCRs were run. Repertoires were generated with immunoSEQ multiplex PCR, while TCRdb's copy carries only in-frame clones and drops some. Of about 2.3 million clones in the sample, about 90% were seen once. The rearrangement links TRBV28 to TRBJ1-4; D ambiguous. This receptor was identified in a man in his late teens or twenties in good health. Some clones in this sample may be carry-over from other donors' samples. Sequencing input: naive CD4+ T cells from PBMCs. Subset denoted: CD45RA+ positively selected. The CDR3 loop reads CASSPGASNEKLFF. The CDR3 coding sequence is TGTGCCAGCAGTCCGGGAGCCTCTAATGAAAAACTGTTTTTT.